The rows below give T cell receptor beta chains drawn from one sample of a study of blood T cell repertoires in COVID-19. TCRdb's table, derived via immunoSEQ multiplex PCR, lists solely in-frame clones and lacks some. Among about 220,000 clones listed, roughly 80% were seen once. The sample was peripheral blood. These receptors came from a woman aged 60-70 years who had recovered from COVID-19. Both conserved end residues are part of each CDR3.

V	J	CDR3
TRBV6-1	TRBJ1-1	CASSGQGGWSWTEAFF
TRBV5-5	TRBJ2-1	CASSPGTGVYNEQFF
TRBV9	TRBJ1-5	CASSVAGQPNQPQHF
TRBV5-4	TRBJ2-2	CASSLVGRGNTGELFF
TRBV5-8	TRBJ2-1	CASSSGTGWFF
TRBV13	TRBJ1-3	CASSSTNGNTIYF
TRBV11-2	TRBJ2-7	CASCSMTGAVEQYF
TRBV4-3	TRBJ1-5	CASSQDPGFNQPQHF
TRBV30	TRBJ1-4	CAWSEGRGGNEKLFF
TRBV7-9	TRBJ2-5	CASSLTRSAGETQYF
TRBV24-1	TRBJ2-1	CATATSGSNNEQFF
TRBV20-1	TRBJ2-3	CSAHRRDTQYF
TRBV15	TRBJ2-5	CATSRLAGGMETQYF